Following are 18 T cell receptor beta chains from one sample sequenced in a study of blood T cell repertoires in COVID-19. The data were produced by immunoSEQ multiplex PCR, yet TCRdb's version contains in-frame clones alone and is incomplete. In the table there are 180,000 or so clones, over 75% of which are singletons. Sequencing was performed on PBMCs or T cells enriched from blood (not recorded which). The receptors here all came from a human donor with acute COVID-19. The donor label of this sample is uncertain.

The gene calls are TRBV19 and TRBJ1-1; 9 nucleotides match TRBD1. The V segment lost 5 bases and the J segment 5 bases; nucleotides outside the gene matches: 6. From germline, CDR1 is LNHDA and CDR2 SQIVND (reference sequence). This CDR3 spans 14 amino acids. The CDR3: CASSEDRGTTEAFF. In DNA, the CDR3 is TGTGCCAGTAGTGAGGACAGGGGTACGACTGAAGCTTTCTTT.

The rearrangement links TRBV10-3 to TRBJ2-7; D possibly corresponds to TRBD2 (6 bases). The CDR3 is 17 residues long. CDR1 and CDR2 (germline): ENHRY, SYGVKD. With 3 bases removed from V and 2 bases from J, the gap between germline ends came to 20 bases. The CDR3 region has the DNA TGTGCCATCAGTGATACTAGCATAGAGGTTAGTCCCTACGAGCAGTACTTC. It translates to CAISDTSIEVSPYEQYF.

The chain recombines TRBV2 with TRBJ1-4, with D maybe TRBD1 (6 bases). V was shortened by 3 bases and J by 7 bases, with 12 bases between the two germline ends. The CDR3 length is 14 residues. Germline V gives CDR1 SNHLY, CDR2 FYNNEI. The CDR3 sequence: CASSEPGVGEKLFF. The CDR3, as DNA: TGTGCCAGCAGTGAGCCAGGGGTGGGTGAAAAACTGTTTTTT. Complete variable domain (other parts from reference TRBV2 and TRBJ1-4): EPEVTQTPSHQVTQMGQEVILRCVPISNHLYFYWYRQILGQKVEFLVSFYNNEISEKSEIFDDQFSVERPDGSNFTLKIRSTKLEDSAMYFCASSEPGVGEKLFFGSGTQLSVL.

This sequence joins TRBV18 and TRBJ1-2; 7 bases align to TRBD1. Germline lookup yields CDR1 KGHSH and CDR2 LQKENI. The CDR3 loop spans 13 amino acids. After removal of 4 bases from V and 4 bases from J, the junction contained 3 bases not matched to a gene. The CDR3 spells CASSQDRSYGYTF. CDR3 bases: TGTGCCAGCTCACAGGACAGGAGCTATGGCTACACCTTC.

The V call is TRBV5-6, the J call TRBJ2-1; TRBD2 might be the D (5 bases). The CDR3 runs 14 residues. V gave up 2 bases and J gave up 6 bases, with 12 bases separating them. The V gene's germline CDR1 is SGHDT and CDR2 YYEEEE. Written as DNA, the CDR3 is TGTGCCAGCAGCTTCGAACTAGACTCCAATGAGCAGTTCTTC. This gives the protein CASSFELDSNEQFF.

The chain carries TRBV27 and TRBJ1-1; D is ambiguous. This CDR3 is 13 amino acids long. The germline V gene encodes CDR1 MNHEY and CDR2 SMNVEV (reference sequence). V was trimmed by 5 bases and J by 7 bases, leaving 14 bases between them. This chain's CDR3 is CASSHAGPYEAFF. The CDR3 DNA reads as TGTGCCAGCAGTCACGCGGGCCCCTATGAAGCTTTCTTT.

J is TRBJ1-2 and V is TRBV12-3 or TRBV12-4; possible D gene TRBD1, 5 bases. This CDR3 contains 13 residues. V gave up 6 bases and J gave up 4 bases, with 12 bases separating them. The CDR3: CASRDPGSYGYTF. Here the CDR3 DNA reads TGTGCCAGCAGGGACCCAGGGTCCTATGGCTACACCTTC.

This clone was detected a few times. The chain recombines TRBV12-3 or TRBV12-4 with TRBJ1-1; D is ambiguous. This CDR3 comprises 12 residues. Trimming took 4 bases from V and 6 from J, leaving 9 bases between them. The CDR3 DNA reads as TGTGCCAGCAGTTATCCCTCCTCTGAAGCTTTCTTT. Amino acid sequence: CASSYPSSEAFF.

The rearrangement joins TRBV6-5 to TRBJ1-6; 10 nucleotides line up with TRBD1. Per germline, CDR1 MNHEY and CDR2 SVGAGI. Germline trimming cut 9 bases from V and 10 bases from J; bases unmatched to any gene: 9. This CDR3 is built from 14 residues. The DNA for the CDR3 is TGTGCCAGTAGCCGAGACAGGGGGCGCTCACCCCTCCACTTT. Protein sequence: CASSRDRGRSPLHF.

This chain uses TRBV29-1 with TRBJ2-2; the D is unclear. V lost 5 bases and J lost 3, with 10 bases in between. From germline, CDR1 is SQVTM and CDR2 ANQGSEA. This CDR3 has 13 amino acids. CDR3: CSVRQADTGELFF. The CDR3 DNA reads TGCAGCGTTCGCCAGGCCGACACCGGGGAGCTGTTTTTT.

V and J are TRBV5-5 and TRBJ1-3, with D maybe TRBD1 (6 bases). The V end was cut by 3 bases, the J end by 4 bases, with 17 bases between. Germline lookup yields CDR1 SGHKS and CDR2 YYEKEE (reference sequence). The CDR3 runs to 16 residues. The CDR3 loop reads CASSSSGDLGGNTIYF. Here the CDR3 DNA reads TGTGCCAGCAGCTCTTCAGGGGATCTAGGGGGAAACACCATATATTTT. Using reference TRBV5-5 and TRBJ1-3 for the parts outside the CDR3, the full variable domain is DAGVTQSPTHLIKTRGQQVTLRCSPISGHKSVSWYQQVLGQGPQFIFQYYEKEERGRGNFPDRFSARQFPNYSSELNVNALLLGDSALYLCASSSSGDLGGNTIYFGEGSWLTVV.

The CDR3 DNA follows: TGTGCCAGCAGAAGACAAGCTTGGGACTCTGGTGGCTACACCTTC. This translates into CASRRQAWDSGGYTF. The chain recombines TRBV21-1 with TRBJ1-2. TRBV21-1 is shown as a pseudogene. There are 15 residues in the CDR3.

The V gene is TRBV5-6, the J gene TRBJ1-2, with unresolved D. Deletions cut 4 bases from V and 4 bases from J, with 14 bases between. The germline gives CDR1 SGHDT, CDR2 YYEEEE. The CDR3 sequence is 14 residues long. The CDR3 protein is CASSTSYPGYGYTF. CDR3 DNA sequence: TGTGCCAGCAGCACCTCCTATCCGGGCTATGGCTACACCTTC.

The rearrangement uses TRBV3-1 (or the pseudogene TRBV3-2) and TRBJ2-7, with D tentatively TRBD2 (6 bases). This CDR3 region has 17 residues. Germline loops: CDR1 LGHDT, CDR2 YNNKEL (reference sequence). V lost 0 bases and J lost 4, with 19 bases in between. The CDR3 reads CASSQDAGFIGGYEQYF. Here the CDR3 DNA reads TGTGCCAGCAGCCAAGATGCGGGCTTCATCGGAGGGTACGAGCAGTACTTC.

This clone appeared a single time. J is TRBJ2-1 and V is TRBV5-1; 12 bases are shared with TRBD2. The CDR3 is made up of 17 amino acids. The V gene end was trimmed by 2 bases and the J gene end by 1 base; junction bases not matched to a gene: 4. Looked up from germline, CDR1 is SGHRS and CDR2 is YFSETQ. The DNA of the CDR3 is TGCGCCAGCAGCTTTGGACTAGCGGGGCCTTCCTACAATGAGCAGTTCTTC. It is translated as CASSFGLAGPSYNEQFF.

The chain carries TRBV19 and TRBJ1-2; D may be TRBD1 (6 bases). V was pared by 5 bases and J by 5 bases, with 9 bases between. CDR3 length: 12 residues. Germline-derived CDR1 and CDR2 are LNHDA and SQIVND (reference sequence). CDR3 sequence: CASSLTGYGYTF. In DNA form, the CDR3 reads TGTGCCAGTAGTTTAACAGGGTATGGCTACACCTTC.

The sample holds one count of this clone. This chain uses TRBV11-2 with TRBJ2-1; D might be TRBD2 (6 bases). Germline lookup yields CDR1 SGHAT and CDR2 FQNNGV. V lost 6 bases and J lost 4, with 16 bases in between. CDR3 size: 15 residues. DNA for the CDR3: TGTGCCAGCAGTACTCCGCGGGGCCCTTACAATGAGCAGTTCTTC. Its translation: CASSTPRGPYNEQFF.

The V gene is TRBV5-6, the J gene TRBJ1-2; 8 nucleotides line up with TRBD1. CDR1 is SGHDT and CDR2 is YYEEEE in the germline V gene. The CDR3 is made up of 13 amino acids. Trimming removed 5 bases from V and 4 bases from J; junction bases left unmatched: 4. CDR3 bases: TGTGCCAGCAGTGAAGACAGGGGCTATGGCTACACCTTC. Amino acid sequence: CASSEDRGYGYTF.